The entry below gives a single T cell receptor beta chain sequence along with its context. Germline CDR1 is GTSNPN and CDR2 is SVGIG (reference sequence). The CDR3 covers 14 residues. Germline trimming cut 0 bases from V and 4 bases from J; bases unmatched to any gene: 0. Assay: immunoSEQ multiplex PCR; the TCRdb copy retains only in-frame clones and omits some. The sample holds about 170,000 clones, roughly 93% seen once. The data stem from a study of blood T cell repertoires in COVID-19. Whole-study context: Whether acute or convalescent, the COVID-19 samples came from the United States, Italy and Spain. The cDNA or gDNA used as material had been derived from T cells, B-cell-depleted T cells, or PBMCs.

Input material: peripheral blood. The TCR was taken from a woman aged 50 to 60 with acute or convalescent COVID-19. The chain has TRBV30 and TRBJ2-1; 10 nucleotides match TRBD2. In DNA, the CDR3 is TGTGCCTGGAGTGTACTAGCGGGGTACAATGAGCAGTTCTTC. Its translation is CAWSVLAGYNEQFF.